The T cell receptor beta chain described here comes from a study of tumor-infiltrating lymphocytes in primary liver carcinoma. About the study: The neoplasms were of stage T1-T3 N0M0, with dimensions of roughly 4.2 to 10 cm across.

Making TCR beta cDNA involved roughly 500 ng total RNA and a constant-region primer. The TCR beta library was amplified through three nested multiplex PCR rounds in a modified ARM-PCR procedure. Rounds one and two of PCR, each of 10 cycles, were primed with TRBV1-TRBV30 forward primers and a C-beta reverse primer. From the multiplex PCR reads, TCRdb called clonotypes with MiXCR, one entry per CDR3 protein. The sample shows fewer than 250,000 distinct CDR3 sequences, approximately 80% of them seen only once. The CDR3 loop spans 19 amino acids. For this clonotype: No antigen is known for it. A junction boundary mismatches the germline segment, possibly from a read error.

Study-wide results and limits: Merely some 8-25% of top clones spanned all five tumor regions.

From roughly 18-30 mg of unsorted bulk tissue, DNA and RNA were co-extracted together. All tumor specimens exceeded 75% viable tumor cells. The sequence was collected from a middle-aged man with primary liver carcinoma and hepatitis B virus infection. The chain joins TRBV12-3 or TRBV12-4 to TRBJ2-3, with a weak D call TRBD1 (6 bases). The sample comprised tumor tissue from primary liver carcinoma. The CDR3 nucleotides are TGTGGCAGCAGTTTATCGGAGCCGGGACACCCAGCGGAAACAGATACGCAGTATTTT. This sequence encodes CGSSLSEPGHPAETDTQYF.